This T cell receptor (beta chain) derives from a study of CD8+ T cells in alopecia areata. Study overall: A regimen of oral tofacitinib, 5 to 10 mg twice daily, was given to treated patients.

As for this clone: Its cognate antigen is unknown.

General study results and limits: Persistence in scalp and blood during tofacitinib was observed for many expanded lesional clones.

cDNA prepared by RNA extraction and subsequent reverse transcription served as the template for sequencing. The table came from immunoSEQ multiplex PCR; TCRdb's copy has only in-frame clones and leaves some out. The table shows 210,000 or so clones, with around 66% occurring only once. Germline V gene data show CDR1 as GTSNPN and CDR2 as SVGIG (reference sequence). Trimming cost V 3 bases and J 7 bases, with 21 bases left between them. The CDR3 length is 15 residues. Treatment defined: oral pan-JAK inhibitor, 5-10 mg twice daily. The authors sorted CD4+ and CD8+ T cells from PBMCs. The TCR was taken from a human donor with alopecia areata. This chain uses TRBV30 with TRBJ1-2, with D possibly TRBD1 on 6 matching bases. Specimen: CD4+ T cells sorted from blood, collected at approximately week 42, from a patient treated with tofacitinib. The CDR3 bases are TGTGCCTGGAGCCCTCTATTATCACAGGGCGGTGGCTACACCTTC. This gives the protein CAWSPLLSQGGGYTF.